This TCR beta chain was obtained from a study of T cell responses to AZD1222 COVID-19 vaccine (dated by TCRdb to the early 2020s). With regard to the full study: TCR sequencing was performed for roughly 250 trial participants, of whom some 200 were given two doses of AZD1222 and roughly 25 were given two doses of MenACWY control vaccine. Trial participants were enrolled by age into subgroups of 18-55, 56-69 and 70-plus years, and about 150, 27 and 61 TCR-sequenced participants, respectively, were included in these subgroups. What the work shows at the level of the full study, not this receptor alone: Most participants were white British and females outnumbered males, and the authors suggested that clonal diversity may have been underestimated. Because no day 14 peak-response samples were available, the repertoires could be characterized only after the peak T cell response. Spike-specific TCR breadth and depth rose significantly after two AZD1222 doses compared with day 0 and with MenACWY recipients. Conclusions about previously exposed vaccinees are limited, since just five or six AZD1222 recipients were seropositive for SARS-CoV-2 at baseline. Vaccine-associated CD4 TCRs spanned the whole spike protein, with dominant responses in regions 160-218 and 743-854. Nearly half of unique spike-specific TCRs reportedly recognized epitopes outside regions mutated in the B.1.351 and B.1.1.7 variants. The 56-69-year group was small, and its depth increase did not reach significance, likely because of low power.

At the junction V is shortened by 5 bases and J by 0 bases, with 14 bases in between. CDR1 is given as SGHAT and CDR2 as FQNNGV, both from the germline V gene. The CDR3 spans 16 residues, from the cysteine through the phenylalanine. Only the CDR3 portion is preserved as DNA: 48 bases, with reading frame beginning at the first base. Reading the label with the study, this specimen's time point is: about 28 days (+/-7) after the second vaccine dose. Because spike-specific TCR depth and breadth did not differ between the two schedules, AZD1222 recipients who got a second dose at roughly 4 weeks were pooled with those who got a second dose at roughly 12 weeks. Samples from vaccinated people were obtained from the UK trials COV001 and COV002, which included a single-blind randomized controlled phase 2/3 trial of AZD1222 (ChAdOx1 nCoV-19) in healthy adults. For TCRbeta chain sequencing, PBMC samples were collected from trial participants at day 0 and at day 28 after the second dose.

The CDR3 regions of human TCRbeta chains were analyzed by immunosequencing. The original methods were these. TCRs in the repertoires were compared against a reference library of SARS-CoV-2-specific TCRs that had been generated with the MIRA antigen-specificity platform. Breadth was defined as the fraction of unique TCRs that were SARS-CoV-2-associated. Depth was defined as the fraction of total T cells that were SARS-CoV-2-associated. Using the MIRA data, every spike-specific TCR was mapped to the spike region that the TCR reacted to and assigned to either a CD4 or a CD8 class. Log10-transformed breadth and depth values were compared by one-way ANOVA with Sidak's multiple comparisons tests. TCRdb provides this immuneACCESS table in a form limited to in-frame rearrangements. Some clones are lacking; in checked studies, under half of them reflect an unresolved V gene, and why the rest are absent is not known. Clone size and V and J calls were adopted from that table, with D and trimming inferred from the DNA. This sample has about 80,000 clones in its table, and 70% to 90% of those were observed once. Around 9.3% of the sample lies in the top ten.

As for this clone: No cognate antigen has been identified for it. The sample holds no much larger clone one base away, and base qualities are not on file.

The chain is encoded by TRBV11-2 joined to TRBJ1-3; there is no confident call for the D gene. The specimen was peripheral blood, collected 28 days after the second AZD1222 dose. The clonotype originates from an adult who received the AZD1222 COVID-19 vaccine. The CDR3: CASSQDTGFSGNTIYF. In nucleotide form, the sequence is TGTGCCAGCAGCCAAGACACCGGGTTCTCTGGAAACACCATATATTTT.